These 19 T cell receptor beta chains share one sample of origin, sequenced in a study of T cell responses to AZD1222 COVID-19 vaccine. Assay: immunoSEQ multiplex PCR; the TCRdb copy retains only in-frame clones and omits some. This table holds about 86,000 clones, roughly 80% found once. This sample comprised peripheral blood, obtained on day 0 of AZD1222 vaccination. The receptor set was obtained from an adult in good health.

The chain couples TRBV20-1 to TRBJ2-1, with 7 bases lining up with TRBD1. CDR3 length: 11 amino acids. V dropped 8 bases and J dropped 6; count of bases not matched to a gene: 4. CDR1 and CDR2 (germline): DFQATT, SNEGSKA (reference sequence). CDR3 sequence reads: CSTWDSNEQFF. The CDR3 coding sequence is TGCAGTACTTGGGACAGCAATGAGCAGTTCTTC.

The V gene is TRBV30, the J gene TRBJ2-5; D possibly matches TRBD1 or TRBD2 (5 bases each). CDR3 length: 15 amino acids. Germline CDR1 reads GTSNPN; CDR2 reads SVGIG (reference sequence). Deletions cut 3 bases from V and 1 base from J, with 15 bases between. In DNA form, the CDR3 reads TGTGCCTGGAGCGAGTTTGAGGGGCGCCAAGAGACCCAGTACTTC. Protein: CAWSEFEGRQETQYF.

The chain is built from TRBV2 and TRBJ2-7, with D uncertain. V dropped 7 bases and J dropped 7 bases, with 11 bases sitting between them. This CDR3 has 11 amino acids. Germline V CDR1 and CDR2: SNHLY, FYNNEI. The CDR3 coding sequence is TGTGCCAGCACCTTAACGGCGGAGCAGTACTTC. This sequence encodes CASTLTAEQYF.

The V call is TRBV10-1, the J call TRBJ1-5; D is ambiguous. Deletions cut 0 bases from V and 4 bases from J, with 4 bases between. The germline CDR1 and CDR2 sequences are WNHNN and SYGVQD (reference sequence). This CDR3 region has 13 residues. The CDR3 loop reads CASSESGNQPQHF. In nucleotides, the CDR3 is TGCGCCAGCAGTGAGTCTGGGAATCAGCCCCAGCATTTT.

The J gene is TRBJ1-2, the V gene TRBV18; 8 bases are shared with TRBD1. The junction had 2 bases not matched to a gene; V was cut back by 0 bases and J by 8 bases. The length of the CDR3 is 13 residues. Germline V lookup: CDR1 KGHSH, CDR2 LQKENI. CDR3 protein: CASSPPTGDGYTF. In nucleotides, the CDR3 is TGTGCCAGCTCACCACCGACAGGGGACGGCTACACCTTC.

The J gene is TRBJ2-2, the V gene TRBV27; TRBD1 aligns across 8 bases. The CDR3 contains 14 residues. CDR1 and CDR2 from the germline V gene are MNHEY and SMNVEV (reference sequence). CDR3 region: CATGTGTNTGELFF. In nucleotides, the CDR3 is TGTGCAACCGGGACAGGAACGAACACCGGGGAGCTGTTTTTT.

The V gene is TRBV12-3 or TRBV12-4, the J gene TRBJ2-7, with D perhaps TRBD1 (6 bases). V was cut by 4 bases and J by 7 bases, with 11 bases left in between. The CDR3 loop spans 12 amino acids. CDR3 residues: CASSSRGLEQYF. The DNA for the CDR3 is TGTGCCAGCAGTTCCAGGGGTCTTGAGCAGTACTTC.

The CDR3 bases are TGTGCCATCAGTGGTGACAGGGCTTATGGCTACACCTTC. Protein sequence: CAISGDRAYGYTF. The chain carries TRBV10-3 and TRBJ1-2; TRBD1 matches 7 bases. Germline V gene data show CDR1 as ENHRY and CDR2 as SYGVKD. This CDR3 comprises 13 residues. With V trimmed by 4 bases and J by 5 bases, 4 bases remained unmatched.

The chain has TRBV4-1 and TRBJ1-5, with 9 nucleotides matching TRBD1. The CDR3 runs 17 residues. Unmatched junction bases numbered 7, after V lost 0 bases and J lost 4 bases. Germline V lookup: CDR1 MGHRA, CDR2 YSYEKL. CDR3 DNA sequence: TGCGCCAGCAGCCAAGATTCGGGGACAGGGTGGAATCAGCCCCAGCATTTT. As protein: CASSQDSGTGWNQPQHF.

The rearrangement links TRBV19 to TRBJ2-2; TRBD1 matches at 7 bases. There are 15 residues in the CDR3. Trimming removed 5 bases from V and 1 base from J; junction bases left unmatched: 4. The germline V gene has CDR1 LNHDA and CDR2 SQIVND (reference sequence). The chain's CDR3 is CASSPRTGNTGELFF. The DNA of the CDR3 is TGTGCCAGTAGTCCTCGGACAGGGAACACCGGGGAGCTGTTTTTT.

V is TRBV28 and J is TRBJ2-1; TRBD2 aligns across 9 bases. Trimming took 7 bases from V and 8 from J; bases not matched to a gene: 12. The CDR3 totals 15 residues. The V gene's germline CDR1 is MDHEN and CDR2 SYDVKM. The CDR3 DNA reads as TGTGCCAGCACCTTGGGGAATAGCGGGAGCGATGAGCAGTTCTTC. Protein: CASTLGNSGSDEQFF. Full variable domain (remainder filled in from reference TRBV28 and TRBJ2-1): DVKVTQSSRYLVKRTGEKVFLECVQDMDHENMFWYRQDPGLGLRLIYFSYDVKMKEKGDIPEGYSVSREKKERFSLILESASTNQTSMYLCASTLGNSGSDEQFFGPGTRLTVL.

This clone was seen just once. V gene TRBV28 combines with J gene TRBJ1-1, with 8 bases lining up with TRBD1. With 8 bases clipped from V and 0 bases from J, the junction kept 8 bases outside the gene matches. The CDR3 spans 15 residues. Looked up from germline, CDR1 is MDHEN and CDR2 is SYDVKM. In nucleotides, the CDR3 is TGTGCCAGCCTCGAGAGACAGGGGCTGAACACTGAAGCTTTCTTT. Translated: CASLERQGLNTEAFF.

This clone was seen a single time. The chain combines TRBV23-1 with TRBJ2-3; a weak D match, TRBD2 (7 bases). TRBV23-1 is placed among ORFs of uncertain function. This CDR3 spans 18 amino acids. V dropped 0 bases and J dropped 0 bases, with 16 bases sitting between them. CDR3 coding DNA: TGCGCCAGCAGTCAATCAAGGGGGGAGGGCCTTAGCACAGATACGCAGTATTTT. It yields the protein CASSQSRGEGLSTDTQYF.

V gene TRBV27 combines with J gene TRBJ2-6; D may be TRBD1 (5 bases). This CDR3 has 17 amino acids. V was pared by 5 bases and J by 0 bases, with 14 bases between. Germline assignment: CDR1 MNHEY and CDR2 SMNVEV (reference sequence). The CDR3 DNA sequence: TGTGCCAGCAGTAGCGACAGACCTAGCTCTGGGGCCAACGTCCTGACTTTC. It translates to CASSSDRPSSGANVLTF.

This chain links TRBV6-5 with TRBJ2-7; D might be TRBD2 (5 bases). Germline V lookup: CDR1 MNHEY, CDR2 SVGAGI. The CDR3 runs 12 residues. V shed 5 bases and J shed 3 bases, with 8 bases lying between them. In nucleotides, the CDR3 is TGTGCCAGCAGTCACCGGGGCTACGAGCAGTACTTC. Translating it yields CASSHRGYEQYF.

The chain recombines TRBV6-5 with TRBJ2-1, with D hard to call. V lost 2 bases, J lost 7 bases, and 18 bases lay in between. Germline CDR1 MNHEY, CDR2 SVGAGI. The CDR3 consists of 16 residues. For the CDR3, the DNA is TGTGCCAGCAGTTACGATGGGCGTAGTCGCGAGAATGAGCAGTTCTTC. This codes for CASSYDGRSRENEQFF.

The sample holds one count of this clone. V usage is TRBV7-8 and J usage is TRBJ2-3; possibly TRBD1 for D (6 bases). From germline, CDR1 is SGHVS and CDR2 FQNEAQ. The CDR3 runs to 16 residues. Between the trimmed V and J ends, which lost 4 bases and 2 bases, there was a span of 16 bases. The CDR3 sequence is CASSSPGHRFTDTQYF. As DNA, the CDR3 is TGTGCCAGCAGCTCCCCGGGACACCGGTTCACAGATACGCAGTATTTT.

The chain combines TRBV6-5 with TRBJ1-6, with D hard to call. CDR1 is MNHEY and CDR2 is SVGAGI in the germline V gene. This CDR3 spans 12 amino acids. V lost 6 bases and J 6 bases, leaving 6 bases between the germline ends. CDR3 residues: CASREVNSPLHF. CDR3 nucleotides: TGTGCCAGCAGAGAGGTTAATTCACCCCTCCACTTT.

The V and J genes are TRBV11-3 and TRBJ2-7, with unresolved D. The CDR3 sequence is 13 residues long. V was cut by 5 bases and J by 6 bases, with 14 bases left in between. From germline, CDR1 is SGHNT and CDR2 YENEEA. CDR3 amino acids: CASSPGLSPEQYF. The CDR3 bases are TGTGCCAGCAGCCCAGGCTTGTCTCCCGAGCAGTACTTC.